The clone carrying this T cell receptor (beta chain) was seen only a few times. Its antigen is unidentified. The CDR3 loop spans 11 amino acids. Trimming shortened V by 0 bases and J by 8 bases, and 7 bases separated the two germline ends. Germline loops: CDR1 DFQATT, CDR2 SNEGSKA (reference sequence). The record originates from a study of response to subunit inactivated influenza vaccine. Regarding the study as a whole: Each seasonal influenza vaccination recruits few new T cells, the authors suggested.

TCRdb ran MiXCR on the RT-PCR reads and lists one entry per CDR3 protein. The data show about 300,000 distinct CDR3 sequences, roughly 20% seen once. The TCR comes from a man aged 50-75 years who received an inactivated influenza vaccine. The chain is built from TRBV20-1 and TRBJ1-2; D remains unclear. The material sequenced was PBMCs from blood, taken about 19 months after vaccination. The CDR3 nucleotides are TGCAGTGCTAGAGACGACGGGGGCTACACCTTC. Translation: CSARDDGGYTF.